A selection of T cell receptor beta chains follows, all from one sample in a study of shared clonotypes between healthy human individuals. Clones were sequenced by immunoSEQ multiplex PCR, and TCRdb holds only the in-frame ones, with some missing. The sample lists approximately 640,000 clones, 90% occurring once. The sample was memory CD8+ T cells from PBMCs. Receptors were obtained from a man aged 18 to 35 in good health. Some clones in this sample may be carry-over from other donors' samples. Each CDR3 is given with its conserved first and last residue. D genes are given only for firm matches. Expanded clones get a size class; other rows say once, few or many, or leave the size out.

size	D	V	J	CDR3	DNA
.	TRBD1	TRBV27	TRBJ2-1	CASSLRAGGEDEQFF	TGTGCCAGCAGTTTAAGGGCAGGGGGTGAGGATGAGCAGTTCTTC
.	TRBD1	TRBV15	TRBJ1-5	CATSRDRGPGQPQHF	TGTGCCACCAGCAGAGATAGGGGGCCGGGTCAGCCCCAGCATTTT
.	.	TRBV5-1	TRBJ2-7	CASSLSPPSYEQYF	TGCGCCAGCAGCTTGTCGCCACCTTCCTACGAGCAGTACTTC
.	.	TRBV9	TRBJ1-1	CASSVGINTEAFF	TGCGCCAGCAGCGTGGGGATCAACACTGAAGCTTTCTTT
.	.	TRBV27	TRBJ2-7	CASSLRGRGSHYEQYF	TGTGCCAGCAGTTTACGAGGGCGGGGTTCCCACTACGAGCAGTACTTC
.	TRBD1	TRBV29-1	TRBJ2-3	CSAGDRVGNTQYF	TGCAGCGCTGGGGACAGGGTGGGAAATACGCAGTATTTT
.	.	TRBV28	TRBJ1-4	CASSSRATNEKLFF	TGTGCCAGCAGTTCCCGAGCAACTAATGAAAAACTGTTTTTT
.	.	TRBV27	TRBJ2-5	CASSLGGPQETQYF	TGTGCCAGCAGTTTGGGCGGGCCCCAAGAGACCCAGTACTTC
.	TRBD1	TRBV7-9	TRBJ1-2	CASSLGQDHNYGYTF	TGTGCCAGCAGTTTAGGACAGGACCATAACTATGGCTACACCTTC
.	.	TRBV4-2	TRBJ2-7	CASSQEGAGEQYF	TGTGCCAGCAGCCAAGAGGGGGCGGGTGAGCAGTACTTC
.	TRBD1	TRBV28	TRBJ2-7	CASSFWGTGNYEQYF	TGTGCCAGCAGTTTTTGGGGGACAGGGAACTACGAGCAGTACTTC
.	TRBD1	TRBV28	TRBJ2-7	CASRDRASLGEQYF	TGTGCCAGCAGAGACAGGGCCTCACTGGGCGAGCAGTACTTC
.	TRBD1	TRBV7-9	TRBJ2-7	CASSLARTGYIYEQYF	TGTGCCAGCAGCTTAGCGAGGACAGGGTATATTTACGAGCAGTACTTC
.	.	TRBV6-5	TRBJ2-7	CASSYSTGPKHYEQYF	TGTGCCAGCAGTTACTCGACAGGACCCAAACACTACGAGCAGTACTTC
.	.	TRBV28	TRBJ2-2	CASSLRASYLNTGELFF	TGTGCCAGCAGTTTAAGGGCTAGCTATTTGAACACCGGGGAGCTGTTTTTT
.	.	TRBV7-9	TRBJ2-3	CASSLTGIRATQYF	TGTGCCAGCAGCCTAACAGGGATCCGGGCTACGCAGTATTTT
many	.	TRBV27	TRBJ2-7	CASSPTLTVGTHYEQYF	TGTGCCAGCAGCCCCACCCTGACAGTTGGGACGCACTACGAGCAGTACTTC
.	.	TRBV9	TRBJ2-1	CASSVVPGGLDEQFF	TGTGCCAGCAGCGTAGTCCCAGGGGGGTTAGATGAGCAGTTCTTC
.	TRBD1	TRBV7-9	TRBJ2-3	CASSPQPGQGTDTQYF	TGTGCCAGCAGCCCGCAGCCCGGACAGGGCACAGATACGCAGTATTTT
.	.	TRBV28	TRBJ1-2	CASSSYQDSHGYTF	TGTGCCAGCAGTTCCTATCAGGATTCCCATGGCTACACCTTC
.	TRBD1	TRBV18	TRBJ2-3	CASSPKTGWGDTQYF	TGTGCCAGCTCCCCCAAGACAGGGTGGGGAGATACGCAGTATTTT
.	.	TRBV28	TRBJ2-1	CASSSLQVIGEQFF	TGTGCCAGCAGCTCCCTCCAGGTTATCGGTGAGCAGTTCTTC
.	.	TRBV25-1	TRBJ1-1	CASSGLPGVNTEAFF	TGTGCCAGCAGTGGGCTACCAGGGGTTAACACTGAAGCTTTCTTT
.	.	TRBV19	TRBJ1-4	CASSSPTDLNEKLFF	TGTGCCAGTAGTAGCCCGACAGATCTTAATGAAAAACTGTTTTTT
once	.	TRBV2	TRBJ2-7	CASSDPPGGLEQYF	TGTGCCAGCAGTGACCCCCCCGGGGGGCTCGAGCAGTACTTC
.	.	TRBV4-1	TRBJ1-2	CASSQDPRNYGYTF	TGCGCCAGCAGCCAAGACCCCCGAAACTATGGCTACACCTTC
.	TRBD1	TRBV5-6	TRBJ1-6	CASSSGTGGLRSPLHF	TGTGCCAGCAGCTCGGGGACAGGGGGCCTACGTTCACCCCTCCACTTT
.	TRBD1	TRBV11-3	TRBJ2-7	CASSTATGYEQYF	TGTGCCAGCAGCACAGCGACAGGGTACGAGCAGTACTTC
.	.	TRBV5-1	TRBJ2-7	CASSLPRQNYYEQYF	TGCGCCAGCAGCTTGCCTCGACAGAATTACTACGAGCAGTACTTC
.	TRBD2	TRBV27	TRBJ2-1	CASSLTGTSGLSYNEQFF	TGTGCCAGCAGCCTCACCGGGACTAGCGGGCTCTCCTACAATGAGCAGTTCTTC
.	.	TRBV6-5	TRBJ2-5	CASSYAFGDVETQYF	TGTGCCAGCAGTTACGCCTTCGGGGACGTTGAGACCCAGTACTTC
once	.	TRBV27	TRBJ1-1	CASSLRQDGYEAFF	TGTGCCAGCAGTTTAAGACAGGATGGTTATGAAGCTTTCTTT
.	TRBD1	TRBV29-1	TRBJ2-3	CSVEVKSVTGGRTDTQYF	TGCAGCGTTGAAGTAAAATCTGTCACAGGGGGCCGGACAGATACGCAGTATTTT
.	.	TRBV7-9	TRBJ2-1	CASSLEFGGHYNEQFF	TGTGCCAGCAGCTTAGAATTCGGGGGACACTACAATGAGCAGTTCTTC
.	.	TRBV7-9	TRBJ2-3	CASSLIRTDTQYF	TGTGCCAGCAGCTTAATCCGCACAGATACGCAGTATTTT
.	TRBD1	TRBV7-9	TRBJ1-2	CASSTPTGGESGYTF	TGTGCCAGCAGCACCCCGACAGGGGGCGAATCGGGCTACACCTTC
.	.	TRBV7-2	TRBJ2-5	CASSSRDNRVETQYF	TGTGCCAGCAGCTCTAGGGACAACCGCGTAGAGACCCAGTACTTC
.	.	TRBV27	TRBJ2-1	CASGLSSYNEQFF	TGTGCCAGCGGACTGAGCTCCTACAATGAGCAGTTCTTC
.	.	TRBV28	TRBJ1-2	CASRETGTGGGGYTF	TGTGCCAGCAGGGAAACCGGGACCGGTGGCGGTGGCTACACCTTC
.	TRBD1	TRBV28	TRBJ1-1	CASSFQGATTEAFF	TGTGCCAGCAGTTTCCAGGGGGCAACAACTGAAGCTTTCTTT
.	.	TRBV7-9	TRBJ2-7	CASSLEGREQYF	TGTGCCAGCAGCTTAGAAGGGCGAGAGCAGTACTTC
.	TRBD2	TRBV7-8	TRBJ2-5	CASSPSAGVEETQYF	TGTGCCAGCAGCCCAAGTGCGGGAGTGGAGGAGACCCAGTACTTC
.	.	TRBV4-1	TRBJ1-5	CASSPTWGRGYSNQPQHF	TGCGCCAGCAGCCCCACCTGGGGACGGGGATATAGCAATCAGCCCCAGCATTTT
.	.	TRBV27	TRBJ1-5	CASRATGSNQPQHF	TGTGCCAGCAGGGCGACAGGCAGCAATCAGCCCCAGCATTTT
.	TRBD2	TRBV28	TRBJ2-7	CASSHDRGGSYEQYF	TGTGCCAGCAGCCACGACCGGGGGGGATCCTACGAGCAGTACTTC
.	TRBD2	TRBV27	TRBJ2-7	CASSGRGGGFYEQYF	TGTGCCAGCAGCGGGCGGGGCGGGGGGTTCTACGAGCAGTACTTC
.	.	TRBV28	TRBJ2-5	CATSGQKDQETQYF	TGTGCCACCTCGGGGCAGAAAGACCAAGAGACCCAGTACTTC